A selection of T cell receptor beta chains follows, all from one sample in a study of cytomegalovirus exposure and HLA in healthy donors. The data were produced by immunoSEQ multiplex PCR, yet TCRdb's version contains in-frame clones alone and is incomplete. The top ten clones hold 3.6% of a sample with roughly 100,000 clones, more than 60% of them seen once. The sample consisted of PBMCs. The source of these receptors is a man between 60 and 70 years old in good health and CMV-seronegative. CDR3s include the opening cysteine and the closing phenylalanine or tryptophan. Each record gives: clone size, V gene, J gene, D gene, CDR3 length, CDR3 protein, CDR3 DNA. D genes are given only for firm matches. Size is stated for part of the rows, as once, few or many counts, or as a class when the clone is expanded.

few	TRBV27	TRBJ1-5	-	15	CASRKTDRGWQPQHF	TGTGCCAGCAGGAAAACGGATCGAGGATGGCAGCCCCAGCATTTT
few	TRBV6-5	TRBJ1-2	TRBD1	13	CASRPGQRDGYTF	TGTGCCAGCAGACCGGGACAGAGGGATGGCTACACCTTC
-	TRBV7-7	TRBJ2-5	-	14	CASSPTGVAETQYF	TGTGCCAGCAGCCCGACCGGGGTGGCGGAGACCCAGTACTTC
-	TRBV4-1	TRBJ1-2	-	15	CASSQVEGSGYGYTF	TGCGCCAGCAGCCAGGTGGAGGGCTCGGGCTATGGCTACACCTTC
once	TRBV5-6	TRBJ1-5	TRBD1	18	CASSSGWGQGAWGQPQHF	TGTGCCAGCAGCTCGGGTTGGGGACAGGGGGCGTGGGGTCAGCCCCAGCATTTT
-	TRBV7-2	TRBJ2-1	TRBD1	15	CASTPRGQGYNEQFF	TGTGCCAGCACCCCGCGGGGACAGGGATACAATGAGCAGTTCTTC
once	TRBV19	TRBJ1-2	-	13	CASSKGQLYGYTF	TGTGCCAGTAGTAAGGGGCAGCTCTATGGCTACACCTTC
-	TRBV6-1	TRBJ2-3	-	14	CASARAPNTDTQYF	TGTGCCAGCGCGCGGGCACCTAACACAGATACGCAGTATTTT
-	TRBV7-2	TRBJ2-2	-	14	CASRGGMNTGELFF	TGTGCCAGCAGGGGGGGAATGAACACCGGGGAGCTGTTTTTT
-	TRBV13	TRBJ1-5	TRBD1	15	CASSLFGTGVQPQHF	TGTGCCAGCAGCTTATTCGGGACAGGGGTTCAGCCCCAGCATTTT
few	TRBV30	TRBJ1-4	TRBD1	17	CAWSATTGAPRGEKLFF	TGTGCCTGGAGTGCGACTACAGGGGCCCCGCGGGGTGAAAAACTGTTTTTT
-	TRBV7-6	TRBJ2-3	-	15	CASSPAGISTDTQYF	TGTGCCAGCAGTCCTGCCGGGATTAGCACAGATACGCAGTATTTT
once	TRBV5-6	TRBJ2-3	-	14	CASSFGQGTDTQYF	TGTGCCAGCAGCTTTGGTCAGGGGACAGATACGCAGTATTTT
few	TRBV6-5	TRBJ1-5	-	13	CASSSGQTRPQHF	TGTGCCAGCAGTTCTGGACAGACCCGGCCCCAGCATTTT
once	TRBV30	TRBJ2-1	TRBD2	15	CAWRLLAGDWNEQFF	TGTGCCTGGAGACTACTAGCGGGGGACTGGAATGAGCAGTTCTTC
-	TRBV27	TRBJ2-1	TRBD1	12	CASRTGQGQQFF	TGTGCCAGCAGGACTGGACAGGGTCAGCAGTTCTTC
once	TRBV28	TRBJ1-4	-	13	CASSSGGNEKLFF	TGTGCCAGCAGTTCGGGAGGGAATGAAAAACTGTTTTTT
-	TRBV2	TRBJ1-5	-	12	CASSPDFQPQHF	TGTGCCAGCAGCCCAGACTTTCAGCCCCAGCATTTT
-	TRBV27	TRBJ2-6	-	16	CASSFLGGSGANVLTF	TGTGCCAGCAGTTTCCTCGGCGGGTCAGGGGCCAACGTCCTGACTTTC
-	TRBV7-2	TRBJ1-3	-	14	CASSPGFSGNTIYF	TGTGCCAGCAGCCCCGGTTTTTCTGGAAACACCATATATTTT
-	TRBV30	TRBJ1-2	-	14	CAWSVSPRGNGYTF	TGTGCCTGGAGTGTGAGCCCCAGGGGTAATGGCTACACCTTC
-	TRBV7-2	TRBJ2-4	-	13	CASSFGQPKLQYF	TGTGCCAGCAGCTTTGGACAGCCTAAGCTTCAGTACTTC
-	TRBV6-5	TRBJ2-7	-	15	CASSYMGLSSYEQYF	TGTGCCAGCAGTTACATGGGGCTCAGCTCCTACGAGCAGTACTTC
once	TRBV11-2	TRBJ1-4	TRBD1	14	CASSLGTVNEKLFF	TGTGCCAGCAGCTTGGGGACAGTTAATGAAAAACTGTTTTTT
-	TRBV6-5	TRBJ2-7	-	13	CASREGPDYEQYF	TGTGCCAGCAGGGAGGGTCCGGATTACGAGCAGTACTTC
-	TRBV2	TRBJ1-5	-	14	CASQATVNNQPQHF	TGTGCCAGCCAAGCGACAGTTAACAATCAGCCCCAGCATTTT
-	TRBV5-1	TRBJ2-2	-	15	CASSFGTPNTGELFF	TGCGCCAGCAGCTTCGGGACACCGAACACCGGGGAGCTGTTTTTT
-	TRBV7-9	TRBJ2-2	-	15	CASSLGQGSTGELFF	TGTGCCAGCAGCTTAGGGCAGGGAAGCACCGGGGAGCTGTTTTTT
-	TRBV19	TRBJ1-1	TRBD1	16	CASSIDGQGPVTEAFF	TGTGCCAGTAGTATAGATGGACAGGGGCCTGTCACTGAAGCTTTCTTT
-	TRBV4-3	TRBJ1-1	TRBD1	14	CASSQTGGNTEAFF	TGCGCCAGCAGTCAGACAGGGGGCAACACTGAAGCTTTCTTT
-	TRBV11-2	TRBJ2-3	-	14	CASSLEGWSDTQYF	TGTGCCAGCAGCTTAGAAGGTTGGAGTGATACGCAGTATTTT
-	TRBV7-2	TRBJ2-7	TRBD1	14	CASSRDRGRGEQYF	TGTGCCAGCAGCCGGGACAGGGGGAGAGGCGAGCAGTACTTC
few	TRBV5-4	TRBJ2-7	TRBD2	15	CASSRGLASSYEQYF	TGTGCCAGCAGTCGGGGACTAGCAAGCTCCTACGAGCAGTACTTC
-	TRBV7-2	TRBJ2-7	-	15	CASSLAARASYEQYF	TGTGCCAGCAGCTTAGCCGCCAGGGCGTCCTACGAGCAGTACTTC
-	TRBV7-2	TRBJ1-2	TRBD1	18	CASRPRRQGAAGAYGYTF	TGTGCCAGCAGGCCCCGGCGACAGGGGGCGGCAGGAGCCTATGGCTACACCTTC
-	TRBV7-6	TRBJ1-6	-	14	CASSSDRLLSPLHF	TGTGCCAGCAGCTCAGACAGGTTGTTATCACCCCTCCACTTT
-	TRBV19	TRBJ1-5	TRBD1	17	CASRGWDRIISNQPQHF	TGTGCCAGTAGAGGTTGGGACAGAATTATTAGCAATCAGCCCCAGCATTTT
-	TRBV14	TRBJ1-6	TRBD1	16	CASSPGTGTYNSPLHF	TGTGCCAGCAGCCCGGGGACAGGCACCTATAATTCACCCCTCCACTTT
-	TRBV5-8	TRBJ2-5	-	15	CASSLGGRLEETQYF	TGTGCCAGCAGCTTGGGGGGGAGACTAGAAGAGACCCAGTACTTC
few	TRBV10-2	TRBJ1-5	-	14	CASRKGQGNQPQHF	TGCGCCAGCAGAAAGGGGCAGGGCAATCAGCCCCAGCATTTT
-	TRBV27	TRBJ2-5	TRBD2	15	CASSLYSGVQETQYF	TGTGCCAGCAGTTTATATAGCGGGGTTCAAGAGACCCAGTACTTC
once	TRBV9	TRBJ2-3	TRBD1	14	CASTRQGLTDTQYF	TGTGCCAGCACTCGACAGGGGCTCACAGATACGCAGTATTTT
few	TRBV2	TRBJ1-1	-	13	CASSRGEQSEAFF	TGTGCCAGCAGCCGGGGGGAACAGAGTGAAGCTTTCTTT
-	TRBV6-5	TRBJ1-2	-	13	CASSYFQGTGYTF	TGTGCCAGCAGTTACTTCCAGGGGACTGGCTACACCTTC
-	TRBV19	TRBJ1-6	-	15	CASSQTGDYNSPLHF	TGTGCCAGTAGTCAGACAGGCGACTATAATTCACCCCTCCACTTT
-	TRBV18	TRBJ1-5	TRBD1	16	CASSPRDRGFNQPQHF	TGTGCCAGCTCACCCCGGGACAGGGGATTCAATCAGCCCCAGCATTTT
-	TRBV29-1	TRBJ1-1	-	14	CSVEGQGWSTEAFF	TGCAGCGTTGAAGGGCAGGGGTGGAGCACTGAAGCTTTCTTT
once	TRBV7-9	TRBJ2-5	-	12	CASSPSSETQYF	TGTGCCAGCAGCCCGTCCTCAGAGACCCAGTACTTC
-	TRBV5-1	TRBJ2-7	TRBD1	14	CASSPLTGWDEQYF	TGCGCCAGCAGCCCCTTGACAGGGTGGGACGAGCAGTACTTC
-	TRBV30	TRBJ2-5	-	15	CAWSVQAQRGETQYF	TGTGCCTGGAGTGTACAGGCCCAAAGGGGAGAGACCCAGTACTTC
-	TRBV30	TRBJ1-4	-	10	CAWSGQVVFF	TGTGCCTGGAGTGGACAAGTCGTGTTTTTT
few	TRBV15	TRBJ1-3	-	15	CATSSTRGSGNTIYF	TGTGCCACCAGCAGTACGCGGGGGTCTGGAAACACCATATATTTT
-	TRBV7-9	TRBJ1-6	-	14	CASSLRRGDSPLHF	TGTGCCAGCAGCTTACGCAGGGGTGATTCACCCCTCCACTTT
-	TRBV27	TRBJ2-1	TRBD2	15	CASSPLLAGTNEQFF	TGTGCCAGCAGTCCCCTGCTAGCGGGGACGAATGAGCAGTTCTTC